Listed below are T cell receptor beta chains from one sample, sequenced in a study of T cell responses to AZD1222 COVID-19 vaccine. Only in-frame clones appear in the TCRdb table, and some are missing; sequencing was by immunoSEQ multiplex PCR. This sample has roughly 95,000 clones, with around 87% found just once. The starting material was peripheral blood, obtained on day 0 of AZD1222 vaccination. The receptors were sampled from an adult in good health. The CDR3 runs from the conserved cysteine through the conserved F or W. D genes are given only for firm matches. Size is stated for part of the rows, as once, few or many counts, or as a class when the clone is expanded.

TRBV6-5	TRBJ1-4	.	.	TGTGCCAGCAGTCCCTCCGGGGACATCGGCGAAAAACTGTTTTTT	CASSPSGDIGEKLFF
TRBV28	TRBJ1-1	.	.	TGTGCCAGCAGTCCGCCTCTGAACACTGAAGCTTTCTTT	CASSPPLNTEAFF
TRBV30	TRBJ1-5	once	.	TGTGCCTGGAGTAAGGGTGCAGGGACCCAGCCCCAGCATTTT	CAWSKGAGTQPQHF
TRBV28	TRBJ2-7	.	.	TGTGCCAGCAGTTTCGTCCACGAGCAGTACTTC	CASSFVHEQYF
TRBV29-1	TRBJ1-1	.	.	TGCAGCGTTGTGATGACAGACAACACTGAAGCTTTCTTT	CSVVMTDNTEAFF
TRBV5-1	TRBJ2-2	.	.	TGCGCCAGCAGCTTGGAAGGGCCTGAGAACACCGGGGAGCTGTTTTTT	CASSLEGPENTGELFF
TRBV28	TRBJ2-3	.	TRBD2	TGTGCCAGCCATGATGGGACTAGCGTTTCAGATACGCAGTATTTT	CASHDGTSVSDTQYF
TRBV10-1	TRBJ1-5	.	.	TGCGCCAGCAGTGGGGTGGTAGGCAATCAGCCCCAGCATTTT	CASSGVVGNQPQHF
TRBV4-1	TRBJ1-3	.	.	TGCGCCAGCAGCCCCAGCCGGCCACAGATGGACTCTGGAAACACCATATATTTT	CASSPSRPQMDSGNTIYF
TRBV28	TRBJ1-5	few	.	TGTGCCAGCAGTTTATGGACGGGGAGGGATCAGCCCCAGCATTTT	CASSLWTGRDQPQHF
TRBV4-1	TRBJ2-7	.	TRBD1	TGCGCCAGCAGCCAAGAAGGCCGGGACAGGGGTTCTTACGAGCAGTACTTC	CASSQEGRDRGSYEQYF
TRBV28	TRBJ1-1	.	.	TGTGCCAGCTCACTCGGATTCGACACTGAAGCTTTCTTT	CASSLGFDTEAFF
TRBV5-8	TRBJ1-2	once	.	TGTGCCAGCAGCCCCATTGATGTTGCCAGGGAAAACTATGGCTACACCTTC	CASSPIDVARENYGYTF
TRBV6-5	TRBJ2-7	.	TRBD2	TGTGCCAGCAGAGTTACTAGCGGGAGTTCCTACGAGCAGTACTTC	CASRVTSGSSYEQYF
TRBV30	TRBJ1-2	.	.	TGTGCCTGGAGTGCAGACACTACTAACTATGGCTACACCTTC	CAWSADTTNYGYTF
TRBV27	TRBJ1-1	once	TRBD1	TGTGCCAGCAGTCTAGGGACAGGGGGTGAAGCTTTCTTT	CASSLGTGGEAFF
TRBV5-1	TRBJ1-4	.	.	TGCGCCAGCAGCTTGGACGTCAAACCTGAAAAACTGTTTTTT	CASSLDVKPEKLFF
TRBV4-2	TRBJ2-5	.	TRBD2	TGTGCCAGCAGCCAAGGGGGGACTAGGGGTTCAGAGACCCAGTACTTC	CASSQGGTRGSETQYF
TRBV12-3/TRBV12-4	TRBJ1-2	once	.	TGTGCCAGCAGTTATTCAGGGGCGTCAGGCTACACCTTC	CASSYSGASGYTF
TRBV11-3	TRBJ2-1	.	TRBD1	TGTGCCAGCAGCTTAGATTTGCAGGGGGTAGGTGAGCAGTTCTTC	CASSLDLQGVGEQFF
TRBV5-1	TRBJ1-6	.	.	TGCGCCAGCAGCCAGTATGGACAGCGGGATTCACCCCTCCACTTT	CASSQYGQRDSPLHF
TRBV7-9	TRBJ2-3	.	.	TGTGCCAGCAGCTTAGGCCGGCTCGGCACAGATACGCAGTATTTT	CASSLGRLGTDTQYF
TRBV5-6	TRBJ2-3	.	.	TGTGCCAGCAGCTTGTTGCAGACTAGCACAGATACGCAGTATTTT	CASSLLQTSTDTQYF
TRBV18	TRBJ2-6	once	.	TGTGCCAGCTCACTAGGCGTCCTCTCTGGGGCCAACGTCCTGACTTTC	CASSLGVLSGANVLTF
TRBV2	TRBJ1-3	.	.	TGTGCCAGCGTGGAGGCGGCTACTGGAAACACCATATATTTT	CASVEAATGNTIYF
TRBV6-4	TRBJ2-1	.	.	TGTGCCAGCAGTGCGGGGAACGCCAATGAGCAGTTCTTC	CASSAGNANEQFF
TRBV5-6	TRBJ2-7	.	TRBD1	TGTGCCAGCAGCGCCGGGACAGGGGGCTACGAGCAGTACTTC	CASSAGTGGYEQYF
TRBV29-1	TRBJ2-7	.	.	TGCAGCGCGTCTTCGCCCGACTCCTACGAGCAGTACTTC	CSASSPDSYEQYF
TRBV7-3	TRBJ2-3	.	TRBD2	TGTGCCAGCAGCTTTAGCGGGAGGGGGGGCACAGATACGCAGTATTTT	CASSFSGRGGTDTQYF
TRBV11-2	TRBJ1-3	.	TRBD1	TGTGCCAGCAGCGCGGACAGGGGGCCTGTGGACACCATATATTTT	CASSADRGPVDTIYF
TRBV7-9	TRBJ2-1	.	TRBD2	TGTGCCAGCAGCTTCGGACTAGCGGGAGTAGTCTATGAGCAGTTCTTC	CASSFGLAGVVYEQFF
TRBV14	TRBJ1-2	.	TRBD1	TGTGCCAGCAGCCATGGACAGGAGCCTACCTTC	CASSHGQEPTF
TRBV19	TRBJ1-4	.	.	TGTGCCAGGATTTATAATGGAGGCACATTCAACCGAGCAACTAATGAAAAACTGTTTTTT	CARIYNGGTFNRATNEKLFF
TRBV3-1/TRBV3-2	TRBJ2-6	once	.	TGTGCCAGCAGCCACTCATATGTTGGGGCCAACGTCCTGACTTTC	CASSHSYVGANVLTF
TRBV24-1	TRBJ1-5	.	TRBD1	TGTGCCACCAGTGAGGGACAGTTTAGCAATCAGCCCCAGCATTTT	CATSEGQFSNQPQHF
TRBV6-2/TRBV6-3	TRBJ2-1	medium-sized	TRBD2	TGTGCCAGCAGTTACACTAGCGGGTACAATGAGCAGTTCTTC	CASSYTSGYNEQFF
TRBV18	TRBJ2-2	.	.	TGTGCCAGCTCACCACCGAATAACGGGGAGCTGTTTTTT	CASSPPNNGELFF
TRBV3-1/TRBV3-2	TRBJ1-1	once	.	TGTGCCAGCAGCCAAGATCCTAAACGGGGCCGGACTGAAGCTTTCTTT	CASSQDPKRGRTEAFF
TRBV5-1	TRBJ1-1	.	.	TGCGCCAGCAGCTTGGAGGGTCAGGGGCTCTTCGGTGACACTGAAGCTTTCTTT	CASSLEGQGLFGDTEAFF
TRBV10-3	TRBJ1-5	.	TRBD1	TGTGCCATCACCGAGGACAGGGTTGATCCCCAGCATTTT	CAITEDRVDPQHF
TRBV3-1/TRBV3-2	TRBJ2-7	once	TRBD1	TGTGCCAGCAGCCCATCCAGACAGGGGAGGTACGAGCAGTACTTC	CASSPSRQGRYEQYF
TRBV4-1	TRBJ2-3	.	TRBD1	TGCGCCAGCAGCCCACCCGGACAGGGGCGGCCAGATACGCAGTATTTT	CASSPPGQGRPDTQYF
TRBV12-3/TRBV12-4	TRBJ2-5	.	.	TGTGCCAGCAGTTTAGAAGAGACCCAGTACTTC	CASSLEETQYF
TRBV6-2/TRBV6-3	TRBJ2-7	.	TRBD2	TGTGCCAGCAGTTACCCAGCGACTAGCGGTTCCTACGAGCAGTACTTC	CASSYPATSGSYEQYF
TRBV5-1	TRBJ2-1	.	TRBD2	TGCGCCAGCAGCCCCAAACTAGCGGGAGTGGGCAATGAGCAGTTCTTC	CASSPKLAGVGNEQFF
TRBV4-3	TRBJ2-7	few	.	TGCGCCAGCAGCCAAGGTGTCGGGGAAGCCTACGAGCAGTACTTC	CASSQGVGEAYEQYF
TRBV29-1	TRBJ1-2	.	.	TGCAGCGTTGAAGGACCGGGGGGCTACACCTTC	CSVEGPGGYTF
TRBV6-5	TRBJ1-6	.	.	TGTGCCAGCAGTCTCATCTCCGGGTATAATTCACCCCTCCACTTT	CASSLISGYNSPLHF
TRBV6-5	TRBJ1-4	.	.	TGTGCCAGCAGTTGGAGACAGGAGGAAAAACTGTTTTTT	CASSWRQEEKLFF
TRBV12-3/TRBV12-4	TRBJ1-2	.	.	TGTGCCAGCAGCCGCCGCGGGTATGGCTACACCTTC	CASSRRGYGYTF
TRBV5-6	TRBJ2-7	.	.	TGTGCCAGCAGCTCTGGCGGCGGCCCTGGGGACGAGCAGTACTTC	CASSSGGGPGDEQYF
TRBV15	TRBJ2-4	.	TRBD1	TGTGCCACCAGCAGGGGGGGACAGGGGGCCAAAAACATTCAGTACTTC	CATSRGGQGAKNIQYF
TRBV14	TRBJ2-2	once	.	TGTGCCAGCAGCCAGGGGAAGAACACCGGGGAGCTGTTTTTT	CASSQGKNTGELFF
TRBV30	TRBJ2-7	.	TRBD2	TGTGCCTGGAGTGTACTTAGTACTAGCGGGAAGGAGATGTACGAGCAGTACTTC	CAWSVLSTSGKEMYEQYF
TRBV4-1	TRBJ1-5	.	.	TGCGCCAGCAGCCAAGGTGGAGGTTACAACCAGCCCCAGCATTTT	CASSQGGGYNQPQHF
TRBV3-1/TRBV3-2	TRBJ2-4	.	TRBD1	TGTGCCAGCAGCCAAGTTTCGGGACAGATAGCCAAAAACATTCAGTACTTC	CASSQVSGQIAKNIQYF